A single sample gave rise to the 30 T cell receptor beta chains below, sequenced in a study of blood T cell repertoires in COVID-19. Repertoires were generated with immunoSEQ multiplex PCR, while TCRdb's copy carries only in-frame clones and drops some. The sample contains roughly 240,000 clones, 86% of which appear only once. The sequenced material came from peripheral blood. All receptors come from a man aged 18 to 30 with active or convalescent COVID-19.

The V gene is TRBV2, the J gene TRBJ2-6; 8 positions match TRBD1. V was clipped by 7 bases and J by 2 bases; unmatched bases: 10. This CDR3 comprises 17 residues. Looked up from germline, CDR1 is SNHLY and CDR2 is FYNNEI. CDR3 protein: CASTTDRAPPGANVLTF. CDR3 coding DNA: TGTGCCAGCACTACGGACAGGGCTCCCCCTGGGGCCAACGTCCTGACTTTC.

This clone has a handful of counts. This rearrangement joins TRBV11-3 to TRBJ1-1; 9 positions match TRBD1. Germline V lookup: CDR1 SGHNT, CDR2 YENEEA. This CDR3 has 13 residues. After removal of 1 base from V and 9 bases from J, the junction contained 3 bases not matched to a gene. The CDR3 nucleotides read TGTGCCAGCAGCTTAGTAACAGGGGGCAAAGCTTTCTTT. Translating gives CASSLVTGGKAFF. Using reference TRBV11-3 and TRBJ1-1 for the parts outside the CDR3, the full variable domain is EAGVVQSPRYKIIEKKQPVAFWCNPISGHNTLYWYLQNLGQGPELLIRYENEEAVDDSQLPKDRFSAERLKGVDSTLKIQPAELGDSAVYLCASSLVTGGKAFFGQGTRLTVV.

The CDR3 DNA follows: TGTGCCAGCAGCTTCGGGACTTCGAGGGAGAGGTTTTTT. Its protein product is CASSFGTSRERFF. The gene calls are TRBV11-3 and TRBJ1-4; tentative D call: TRBD1 (5 bases). V lost 3 bases and J lost 16, with 18 bases in between. The CDR3 runs 13 residues. Germline loops: CDR1 SGHNT, CDR2 YENEEA.

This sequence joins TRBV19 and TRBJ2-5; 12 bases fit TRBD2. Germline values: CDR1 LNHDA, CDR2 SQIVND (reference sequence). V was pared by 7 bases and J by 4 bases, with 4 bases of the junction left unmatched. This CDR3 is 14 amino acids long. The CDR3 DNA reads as TGTGCCAGTAAGACTAGCGGGAGTATAGAGACCCAGTACTTC. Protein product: CASKTSGSIETQYF.

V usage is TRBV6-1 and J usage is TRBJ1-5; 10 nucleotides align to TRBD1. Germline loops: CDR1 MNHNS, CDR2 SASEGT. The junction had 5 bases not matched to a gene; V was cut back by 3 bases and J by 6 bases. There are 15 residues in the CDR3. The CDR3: CASSETGGLIQPQHF. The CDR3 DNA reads TGTGCCAGCAGTGAGACAGGGGGCCTGATTCAGCCCCAGCATTTT.

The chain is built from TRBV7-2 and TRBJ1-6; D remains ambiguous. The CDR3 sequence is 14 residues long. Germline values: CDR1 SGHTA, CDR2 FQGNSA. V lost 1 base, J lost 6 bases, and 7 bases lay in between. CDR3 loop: CASSLETINSPLHF. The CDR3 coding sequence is TGTGCCAGCAGCTTAGAGACAATTAATTCACCCCTCCACTTT.

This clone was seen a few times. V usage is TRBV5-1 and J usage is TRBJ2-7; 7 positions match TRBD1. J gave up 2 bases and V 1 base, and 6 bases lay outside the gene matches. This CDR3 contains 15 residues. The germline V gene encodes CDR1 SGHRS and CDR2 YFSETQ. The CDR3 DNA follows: TGCGCCAGCAGCTTGTCGCTTACAGGGGCCTACGAGCAGTACTTC. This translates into CASSLSLTGAYEQYF.

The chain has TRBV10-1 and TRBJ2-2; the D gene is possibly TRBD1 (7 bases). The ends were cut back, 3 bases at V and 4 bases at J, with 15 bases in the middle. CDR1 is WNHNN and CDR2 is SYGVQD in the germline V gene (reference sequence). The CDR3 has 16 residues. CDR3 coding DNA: TGCGCCAGCAGTGATTCCGGGACAGCGGGCACCGGGGAGCTGTTTTTT. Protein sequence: CASSDSGTAGTGELFF.

The CDR3, as DNA: TGTGCCAGCAGTTACTCGAGGAGAGCCCATCAGCCCCAGCATTTT. Its protein is CASSYSRRAHQPQHF. This chain uses TRBV6-5 with TRBJ1-5; no clear D gene. Germline CDR1 MNHEY, CDR2 SVGAGI. The length of the CDR3 is 15 residues. V lost 0 bases to trimming and J lost 5 bases, with 11 bases between them.

In DNA, the CDR3 is TGTGCCAGCAATAGGGGGTCGGAAAAACTGTTTTTT. Protein: CASNRGSEKLFF. The chain carries TRBV2 and TRBJ1-4; TRBD1 might be the D (6 bases). Germline V CDR1 and CDR2: SNHLY, FYNNEI. Deletions cut 7 bases from V and 8 bases from J, with 11 bases between. The CDR3 runs 12 residues.

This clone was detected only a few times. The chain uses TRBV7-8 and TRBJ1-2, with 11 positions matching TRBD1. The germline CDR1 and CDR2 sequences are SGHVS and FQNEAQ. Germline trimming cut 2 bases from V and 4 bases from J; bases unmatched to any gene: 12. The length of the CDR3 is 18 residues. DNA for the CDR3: TGTGCCAGCAGCTTAACCCGGGACAGGGGGTGGTCCGGCTATGGCTACACCTTC. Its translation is CASSLTRDRGWSGYGYTF. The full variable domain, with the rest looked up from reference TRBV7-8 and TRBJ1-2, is GAGVSQSPRYKVAKRGQDVALRCDPISGHVSLFWYQQALGQGPEFLTYFQNEAQLDKSGLPSDRFFAERPEGSVSTLKIQRTQQEDSAVYLCASSLTRDRGWSGYGYTFGSGTRLTVV.

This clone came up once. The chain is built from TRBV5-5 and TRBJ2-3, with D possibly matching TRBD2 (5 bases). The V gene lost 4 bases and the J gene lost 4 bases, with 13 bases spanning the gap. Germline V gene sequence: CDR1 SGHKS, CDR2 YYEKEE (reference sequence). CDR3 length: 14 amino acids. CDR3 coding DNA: TGTGCCAGCAGCCCCGGAGGTGGGGCAGATACGCAGTATTTT. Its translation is CASSPGGGADTQYF.

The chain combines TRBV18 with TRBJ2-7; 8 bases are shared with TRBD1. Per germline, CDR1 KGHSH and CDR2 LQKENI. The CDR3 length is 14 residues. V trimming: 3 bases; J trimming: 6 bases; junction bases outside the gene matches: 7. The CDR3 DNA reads TGTGCCAGCTCACCGACAGGGGTTTCCAGCGAGCAGTACTTC. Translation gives CASSPTGVSSEQYF. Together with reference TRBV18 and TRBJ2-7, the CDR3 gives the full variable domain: NAGVMQNPRHLVRRRGQEARLRCSPMKGHSHVYWYRQLPEEGLKFMVYLQKENIIDESGMPKERFSAEFPKEGPSILRIQQVVRGDSAAYFCASSPTGVSSEQYFGPGTRLTVT.

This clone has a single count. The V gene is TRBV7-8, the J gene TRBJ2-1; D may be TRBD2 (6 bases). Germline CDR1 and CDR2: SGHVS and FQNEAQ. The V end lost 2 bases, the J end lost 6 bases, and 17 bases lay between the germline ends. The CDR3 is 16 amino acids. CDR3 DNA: TGTGCCAGCAGCTTACTAGCGACCATCGGGTTCAATGAGCAGTTCTTC. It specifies CASSLLATIGFNEQFF.

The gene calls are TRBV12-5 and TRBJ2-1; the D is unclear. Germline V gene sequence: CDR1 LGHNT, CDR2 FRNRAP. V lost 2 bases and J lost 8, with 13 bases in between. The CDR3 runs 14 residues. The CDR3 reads CASGLSRSRDEQFF. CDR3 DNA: TGTGCTAGTGGTTTGTCCCGATCTCGGGATGAGCAGTTCTTC.

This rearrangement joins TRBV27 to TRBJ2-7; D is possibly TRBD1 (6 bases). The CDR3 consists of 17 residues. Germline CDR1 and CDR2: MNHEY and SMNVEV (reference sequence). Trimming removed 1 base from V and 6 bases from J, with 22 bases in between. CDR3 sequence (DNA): TGTGCCAGCAGTTTATGGGGTAAAGGGGGAAATTCTGCCGAGCAGTACTTC. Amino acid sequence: CASSLWGKGGNSAEQYF.

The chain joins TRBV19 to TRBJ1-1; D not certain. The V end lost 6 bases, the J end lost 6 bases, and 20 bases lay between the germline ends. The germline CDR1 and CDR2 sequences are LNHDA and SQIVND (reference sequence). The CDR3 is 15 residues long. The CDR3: CASRKVEAADSEAFF. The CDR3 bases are TGTGCCAGTAGGAAGGTGGAGGCGGCGGACTCTGAAGCTTTCTTT.

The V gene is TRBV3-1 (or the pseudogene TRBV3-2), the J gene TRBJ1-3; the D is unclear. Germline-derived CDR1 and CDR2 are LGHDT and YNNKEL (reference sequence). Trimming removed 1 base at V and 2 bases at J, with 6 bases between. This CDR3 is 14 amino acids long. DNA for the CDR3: TGTGCCAGCAGCCAAGTCACGGCTGGAAACACCATATATTTT. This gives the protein CASSQVTAGNTIYF.

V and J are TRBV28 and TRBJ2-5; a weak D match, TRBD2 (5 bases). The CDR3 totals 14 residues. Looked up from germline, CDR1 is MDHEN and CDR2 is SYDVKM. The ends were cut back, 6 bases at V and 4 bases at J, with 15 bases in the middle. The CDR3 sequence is CASRPMGVGETQYF. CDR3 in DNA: TGTGCCAGCAGGCCGATGGGAGTTGGAGAGACCCAGTACTTC.

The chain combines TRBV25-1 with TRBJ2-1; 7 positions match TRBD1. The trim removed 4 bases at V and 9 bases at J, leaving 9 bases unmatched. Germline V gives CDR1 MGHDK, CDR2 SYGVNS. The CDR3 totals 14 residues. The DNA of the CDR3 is TGTGCCAGCAGTGTCGTTGACAGGGTGTCTGAGCAGTTCTTC. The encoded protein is CASSVVDRVSEQFF.

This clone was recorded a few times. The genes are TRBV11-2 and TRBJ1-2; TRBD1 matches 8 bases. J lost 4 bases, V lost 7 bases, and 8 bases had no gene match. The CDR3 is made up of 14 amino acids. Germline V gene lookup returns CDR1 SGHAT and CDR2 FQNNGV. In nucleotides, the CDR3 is TGTGCCAGCAACCAGGACAGGGCCGCCTATGGCTACACCTTC. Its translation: CASNQDRAAYGYTF.

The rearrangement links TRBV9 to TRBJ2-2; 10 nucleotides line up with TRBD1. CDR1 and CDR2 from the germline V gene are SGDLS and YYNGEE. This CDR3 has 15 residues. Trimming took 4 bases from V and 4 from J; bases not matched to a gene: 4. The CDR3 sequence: CASSRRDRGTGELFF. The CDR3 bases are TGTGCCAGCAGCCGCCGGGACAGGGGCACCGGGGAGCTGTTTTTT.

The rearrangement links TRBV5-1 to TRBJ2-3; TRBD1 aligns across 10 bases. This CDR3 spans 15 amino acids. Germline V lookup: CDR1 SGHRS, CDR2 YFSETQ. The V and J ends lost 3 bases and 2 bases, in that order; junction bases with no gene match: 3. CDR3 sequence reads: CASSSGTGVTDTQYF. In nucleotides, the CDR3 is TGCGCCAGCAGCTCCGGGACAGGGGTCACAGATACGCAGTATTTT.

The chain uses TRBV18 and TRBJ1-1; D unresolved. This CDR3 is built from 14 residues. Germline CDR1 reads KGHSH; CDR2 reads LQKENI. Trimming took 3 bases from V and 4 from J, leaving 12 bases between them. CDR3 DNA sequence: TGTGCCAGCTCACCGTCCTCTATGTTCACTGAAGCTTTCTTT. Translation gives CASSPSSMFTEAFF. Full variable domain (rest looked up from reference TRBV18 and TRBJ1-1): NAGVMQNPRHLVRRRGQEARLRCSPMKGHSHVYWYRQLPEEGLKFMVYLQKENIIDESGMPKERFSAEFPKEGPSILRIQQVVRGDSAAYFCASSPSSMFTEAFFGQGTRLTVV.

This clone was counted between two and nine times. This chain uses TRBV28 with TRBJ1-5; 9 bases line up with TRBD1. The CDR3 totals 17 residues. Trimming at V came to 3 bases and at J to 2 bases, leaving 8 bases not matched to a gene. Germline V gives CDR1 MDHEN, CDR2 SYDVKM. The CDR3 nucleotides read TGTGCCAGCAGTTTTGGGTACACAGGGGGCGGCAATCAGCCCCAGCATTTT. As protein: CASSFGYTGGGNQPQHF.

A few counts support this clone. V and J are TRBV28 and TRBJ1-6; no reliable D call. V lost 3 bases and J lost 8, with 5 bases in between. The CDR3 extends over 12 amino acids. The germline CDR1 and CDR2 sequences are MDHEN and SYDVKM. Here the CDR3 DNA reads TGTGCCAGCAGTTTCTCCGATTCACCCCTCCACTTT. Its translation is CASSFSDSPLHF.

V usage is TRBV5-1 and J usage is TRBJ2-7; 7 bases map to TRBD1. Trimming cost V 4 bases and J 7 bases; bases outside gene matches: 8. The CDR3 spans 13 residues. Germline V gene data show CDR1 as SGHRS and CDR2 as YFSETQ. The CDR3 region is CASSVRTGEEQYF. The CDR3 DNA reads TGCGCCAGCAGCGTTAGAACAGGGGAGGAGCAGTACTTC.

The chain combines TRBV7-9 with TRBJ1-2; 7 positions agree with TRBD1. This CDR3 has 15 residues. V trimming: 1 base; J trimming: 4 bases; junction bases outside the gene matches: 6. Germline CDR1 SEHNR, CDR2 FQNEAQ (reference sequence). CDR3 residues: CASSLEGTAPYGYTF. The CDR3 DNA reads TGTGCCAGCAGCTTAGAAGGGACAGCGCCCTATGGCTACACCTTC.

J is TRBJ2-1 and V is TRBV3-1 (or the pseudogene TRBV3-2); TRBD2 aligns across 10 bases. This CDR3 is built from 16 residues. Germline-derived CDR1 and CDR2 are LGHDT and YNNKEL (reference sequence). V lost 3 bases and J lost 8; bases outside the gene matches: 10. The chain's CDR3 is CASSHSGRSAIDEQFF. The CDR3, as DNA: TGTGCCAGCAGCCATAGCGGGAGGAGTGCAATCGATGAGCAGTTCTTC.

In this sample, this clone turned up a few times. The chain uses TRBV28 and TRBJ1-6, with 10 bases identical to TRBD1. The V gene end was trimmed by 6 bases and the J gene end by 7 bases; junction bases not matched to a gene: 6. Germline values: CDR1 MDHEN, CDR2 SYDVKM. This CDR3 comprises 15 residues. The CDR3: CASSPGQGENSPLHF. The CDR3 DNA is TGTGCCAGCAGCCCCGGACAGGGGGAGAATTCACCCCTCCACTTT.